The sequence of this T cell receptor (beta chain) was determined in a study of shared clonotypes between healthy human individuals. Findings and limits, study-wide: Inspection by rarefaction showed sorted-subset sequencing to be incomplete despite large depth.

As to this clone: Its antigen is not identified.

The authors distributed each subset's genomic DNA evenly over several immunoSEQ plates. Some clones are missing from TCRdb's copy, which holds only in-frame ones; the method was immunoSEQ multiplex PCR. The sample shows over a million clones, about 70% of them seen only once. This clonotype originated in a man between 18 and 29 years old in good health. The sequencing sample was made of memory CD4+ T cells sorted from blood. Subset here: CD45RA-negative fraction.

The CDR3 nucleotides are TGTGCCAGCAGCTTACGAACGGGAATGGGCAGAAGCACAGATACGCAGTATTTT. This encodes CASSLRTGMGRSTDTQYF. J is TRBJ2-3 and V is TRBV7-9, with a tentative D call TRBD2 (5 bases). This CDR3 region has 18 residues. Germline CDR1 reads SEHNR; CDR2 reads FQNEAQ (reference sequence). Deletions cut 2 bases from V and 0 bases from J, with 18 bases between.